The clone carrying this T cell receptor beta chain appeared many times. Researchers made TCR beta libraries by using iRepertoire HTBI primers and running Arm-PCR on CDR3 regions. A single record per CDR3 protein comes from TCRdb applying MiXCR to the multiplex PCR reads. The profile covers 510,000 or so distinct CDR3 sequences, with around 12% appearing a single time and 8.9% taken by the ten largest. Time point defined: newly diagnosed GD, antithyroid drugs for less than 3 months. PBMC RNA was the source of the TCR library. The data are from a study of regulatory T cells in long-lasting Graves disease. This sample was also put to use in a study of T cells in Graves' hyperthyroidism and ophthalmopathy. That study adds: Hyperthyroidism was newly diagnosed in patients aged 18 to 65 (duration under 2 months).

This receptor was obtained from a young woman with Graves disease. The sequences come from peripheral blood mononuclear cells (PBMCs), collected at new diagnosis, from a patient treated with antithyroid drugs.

The CDR3 DNA follows: TGTGCCAGCACCAATAAGGGACAGGGGAATCAGCCCCAGCATTTT. This codes for CASTNKGQGNQPQHF. The chain combines TRBV28 with TRBJ1-5; 10 nucleotides align to TRBD1. Germline CDR1 reads MDHEN; CDR2 reads SYDVKM. This CDR3 comprises 15 residues. The V gene end was trimmed by 7 bases and the J gene end by 4 bases; junction bases not matched to a gene: 7.